This T cell receptor (beta chain) stems from a study of OX40 agonist ivuxolimab in advanced cancers. General study points: In CD8+ T cells, expanded clones were on average more numerous than in CD4+. Certain nonresponding patients likewise had low normalized T-cell clonal expansion. Dose levels from 0.1 to 3.0 mg/kg saw CD4+ and CD8+ blood T cells expand clonally by week 6.

Between the trimmed V and J ends, which lost 4 bases and 2 bases, there was a span of 13 bases. Per germline, CDR1 SGHNT and CDR2 YYREEE (reference sequence). The CDR3 extends over 14 amino acids. A note on this clone: Its antigen is still unknown.

Clones were read by immunoSEQ multiplex PCR, and TCRdb kept only the in-frame ones, dropping some. Altogether some 60,000 clones are present, roughly nine tenths being singletons, with the ten largest covering 11% to 15%. The source material was CD4+ or CD8+ T cells sorted from blood, sampled in a trial of the OX40 agonist ivuxolimab. This chain uses TRBV5-4 with TRBJ2-7, with D perhaps TRBD1 (6 bases). The receptor comes from an adult with an advanced solid tumor such as melanoma, head and neck, liver or kidney cancer. The CDR3 reads CASSRQTGPYEQYF. The DNA of the CDR3 is TGTGCCAGCAGCCGGCAGACAGGACCCTACGAGCAGTACTTC.